Below are 18 T cell receptor beta chains sequenced from a single sample in a study of blood T cells in healthy people across ages. Combining a sample-barcoded 5' primer with a J-beta primer mix, a second PCR ran for 7 to 11 cycles. One entry per CDR3 protein results from TCRdb running MiXCR on the 5' RACE reads. This table holds about 780,000 distinct CDR3 sequences, 46% found once. The sequenced material came from blood. All receptors come from a man older than 75 in good health.

This clonotype was picked up one time. The chain has TRBV28 and TRBJ1-1; possibly TRBD1 for D (5 bases). V lost 8 bases and J 5 bases, leaving 6 bases between the germline ends. The CDR3 length is 10 residues. Germline CDR1 and CDR2: MDHEN and SYDVKM. The CDR3 sequence is CASGTTEAFF. Written as DNA, the CDR3 is TGTGCCAGCGGGACGACTGAAGCTTTCTTT.

Many counts were recorded for this clonotype. This chain links TRBV29-1 with TRBJ2-7; D might be TRBD1 or TRBD2, each matching 5 bases. V lost 3 bases, J lost 4 bases, and 16 bases lay in between. The V gene's germline CDR1 is SQVTM and CDR2 ANQGSEA. CDR3 size: 14 residues. The CDR3 here is CSVDLGDPEYEQYF. CDR3 bases: TGCAGCGTTGATTTGGGGGACCCGGAATACGAGCAGTACTTC.

The J gene is TRBJ2-3, the V gene TRBV12-3 or TRBV12-4; 11 bases match TRBD2. The V segment lost 11 bases and the J segment 5 bases; nucleotides outside the gene matches: 18. The CDR3 totals 17 residues. The DNA of the CDR3 is TGTGCCGCTGGGGTTGGTAGCGGGGGGGCAACGATAGATACGCAGTATTTT. It is translated as CAAGVGSGGATIDTQYF.

This clonotype was counted between two and nine times. The CDR3 bases are TGTGCCAGCCGGGGGACTGCCAAAAACATTCAGTACTTC. Translating it yields CASRGTAKNIQYF. The rearrangement links TRBV6-5 to TRBJ2-4; TRBD2 might be the D (6 bases). CDR1 MNHEY and CDR2 SVGAGI come from the germline V gene. Trimming stripped 8 bases from V and 1 base from J, with 9 bases between. This CDR3 is 13 amino acids long.

J is TRBJ1-6 and V is TRBV21-1; the D call of TRBD1 is as the table states it, not checked on the DNA. TRBV21-1 is an annotated pseudogene. The CDR3 covers 16 residues. The CDR3 bases are TGTGCCAGCAGCCTCATGGGCCGCCACAGGTCTACACCCCTCCACTTT. Protein product: CASSLMGRHRSTPLHF.

This chain joins TRBV24-1 and TRBJ2-3, with D maybe TRBD2 (6 bases). The germline gives CDR1 KGHDR, CDR2 SFDVKD. The CDR3 totals 13 residues. V was trimmed by 9 bases and J by 5 bases, leaving 14 bases between them. The CDR3 here is CATWGGEEDTQYF. In nucleotides, the CDR3 is TGTGCCACCTGGGGCGGGGAGGAAGATACGCAGTATTTT.

V is TRBV7-9 and J is TRBJ1-4, with 7 bases lining up with TRBD1. The CDR3 is 14 amino acids. Germline V gene lookup returns CDR1 SEHNR and CDR2 FQNEAQ (reference sequence). The V gene end was trimmed by 8 bases and the J gene end by 6 bases; junction bases not matched to a gene: 9. CDR3 in amino acids: CASASGTVDEKLFF. In nucleotides, the CDR3 is TGTGCCAGCGCCTCCGGGACAGTCGATGAAAAACTGTTTTTT. Full variable domain (rest looked up from reference TRBV7-9 and TRBJ1-4): DTGVSQNPRHKITKRGQNVTFRCDPISEHNRLYWYRQTLGQGPEFLTYFQNEAQLEKSRLLSDRFSAERPKGSFSTLEIQRTEQGDSAMYLCASASGTVDEKLFFGSGTQLSVL.

The J gene is TRBJ2-1, the V gene TRBV20-1; TRBD2 aligns across 10 bases. The CDR3 contains 15 residues. The germline CDR1 and CDR2 sequences are DFQATT and SNEGSKA (reference sequence). V was pared by 6 bases and J by 5 bases, with 10 bases of the junction left unmatched. In DNA, the CDR3 is TGCAGTGCCCCCCCTACTAGCGGGGCGGACAATGAGCAGTTCTTC. Translation: CSAPPTSGADNEQFF.

The rearrangement uses TRBV15 and TRBJ2-3; 8 bases line up with TRBD1. The CDR3 covers 14 residues. Germline V gene data show CDR1 as LNHNV and CDR2 as YYDKDF (reference sequence). J was trimmed by 5 bases and V by 1 base; bases with no gene match: 2. CDR3 region: CATSRVTGGDTQYF. The CDR3 DNA reads as TGTGCCACCAGCAGAGTTACAGGGGGAGATACGCAGTATTTT.

The table lists this clonotype with a few counts. The chain couples TRBV28 to TRBJ2-5; TRBD2 matches 8 bases. The J call may be in error: the DNA end matches TRBJ2-7 better. CDR3 size: 16 residues. Germline CDR1 and CDR2: MDHEN and SYDVKM. CDR3 in DNA: TGTGCCAGCCCCCCCCCGAGGCTAGCGGGCTCCTACGAGCAGTACTTC. Amino acid sequence: CASPPPRLAGSYEQYF.

V and J are TRBV20-1 and TRBJ2-3; 7 nucleotides align to TRBD2. The germline CDR1 and CDR2 sequences are DFQATT and SNEGSKA (reference sequence). This CDR3 region has 14 residues. Trimming at V came to 3 bases and at J to 4 bases, leaving 7 bases not matched to a gene. The CDR3, as DNA: TGCAGTGCTAGGGTTGCGGGAGCCCCAGATACGCAGTATTTT. Translation gives CSARVAGAPDTQYF.

The chain uses TRBV28 and TRBJ2-1; 8 nucleotides line up with TRBD2. Trimming took 6 bases from V and 4 from J; bases not matched to a gene: 11. Germline CDR1 is MDHEN and CDR2 is SYDVKM. This CDR3 is 16 amino acids long. The CDR3 bases are TGTGCCAGCAGCCTCGGGGGGGGGTATTCTTACAATGAGCAGTTCTTC. Its protein is CASSLGGGYSYNEQFF.

V and J are TRBV7-3 and TRBJ2-7; TRBD1 is a possible D gene (6 bases). This CDR3 comprises 14 residues. The V and J ends lost 0 bases and 5 bases respectively, with 11 bases between them. Per the germline V gene, CDR1 is SGHTA and CDR2 is FQGTGA. The CDR3: CASSLTYGGNEQYF. CDR3 nucleotides: TGTGCCAGCAGCTTAACGTATGGGGGCAACGAGCAGTACTTC.

This clonotype was detected only once. The V and J genes are TRBV10-3 and TRBJ1-1; tentative D call: TRBD1 (6 bases). Trimming shortened V by 8 bases and J by 2 bases, and 15 bases separated the two germline ends. The CDR3 has 14 residues. Looked up from germline, CDR1 is ENHRY and CDR2 is SYGVKD. This CDR3 reads CAIVGTKTNTEAFF. The CDR3 DNA sequence: TGTGCCATCGTTGGGACAAAGACTAACACTGAAGCTTTCTTT.

The chain's CDR3 is CASSLDGWQYF. As DNA, the CDR3 is TGTGCCAGCAGCTTAGATGGGTGGCAGTATTTT. The J gene is TRBJ2-3, the V gene TRBV7-2, with unresolved D. Germline CDR1 is SGHTA and CDR2 is FQGNSA. V shed 1 base and J shed 11 bases, with 7 bases lying between them. The CDR3 runs to 11 residues.

The chain is built from TRBV6-1 and TRBJ2-1; the D gene is possibly TRBD2 (6 bases). V lost 8 bases and J 4 bases, leaving 12 bases between the germline ends. The germline V gene has CDR1 MNHNS and CDR2 SASEGT. The CDR3 is made up of 13 amino acids. CDR3 in amino acids: CASDGTFYNEQFF. DNA of the CDR3: TGTGCCAGCGACGGGACTTTTTACAATGAGCAGTTCTTC.

This clonotype was observed a few times. The J gene is TRBJ2-3, the V gene TRBV20-1; 8 nucleotides match TRBD2. CDR3 length: 14 residues. Germline V CDR1 and CDR2: DFQATT, SNEGSKA (reference sequence). The ends lost 3 bases at V and 1 base at J; junction bases unmatched: 3. In DNA form, the CDR3 reads TGCAGTGCTAGGGGACTAGGCCGCACAGATACGCAGTATTTT. Protein product: CSARGLGRTDTQYF.

The V and J genes are TRBV12-3 or TRBV12-4 and TRBJ2-3; weak D call: TRBD1 (6 bases). This CDR3 spans 18 amino acids. The V gene lost 8 bases and the J gene lost 3 bases, with 27 bases spanning the gap. CDR3 in amino acids: CASEPQGSARGGTDTQYF. Written as DNA, the CDR3 is TGTGCCAGCGAGCCCCAGGGGAGCGCTAGAGGGGGAACAGATACGCAGTATTTT.